A selection of T cell receptor beta chains follows, all from one sample in a study of blood T cell repertoires in COVID-19. Sequencing was performed with immunoSEQ multiplex PCR; in TCRdb, only in-frame clones are kept and a portion is missing. Among about 68,000 clones listed, about 82% were seen once. Sequencing was performed on peripheral blood. The source of these receptors is a man aged 50-60 years with acute or convalescent COVID-19. The CDR3 runs from the conserved cysteine through the conserved F or W. The D gene is left open where the match is weak. Size is omitted from some rows. Given values are once, few, many or a class for expanded clones.

size,V,D,J,CDR3,DNA
.,TRBV11-1,TRBD2,TRBJ2-7,CASSSSAGGNSYEQYF,TGTGCCAGCAGCTCATCCGCGGGGGGGAACTCCTACGAGCAGTACTTC
few,TRBV18,.,TRBJ2-6,CATPSHGGLLSGANVLTF,TGTGCCACCCCAAGCCACGGGGGTCTACTATCTGGGGCCAACGTCCTGACTTTC
.,TRBV28,.,TRBJ2-5,CASVARGTIGTQYF,TGTGCCAGCGTAGCGCGGGGCACTATAGGGACCCAGTACTTC
few,TRBV15,TRBD2,TRBJ2-7,CATSSRLADYEQYF,TGTGCCACCAGCAGCCGACTAGCGGACTACGAGCAGTACTTC
.,TRBV19,TRBD1,TRBJ2-7,CATTGTGVYEQYF,TGTGCCACCACGGGGACAGGGGTCTACGAGCAGTACTTC
.,TRBV9,TRBD2,TRBJ2-5,CASSVYSLRTSGEPSFETQYF,TGTGCCAGCAGCGTATACTCGCTCCGGACTAGCGGGGAGCCTTCCTTTGAGACCCAGTACTTC
few,TRBV6-5,.,TRBJ1-1,CAANRFMNTEAFF,TGTGCCGCAAACAGATTTATGAACACTGAAGCTTTCTTT
.,TRBV14,.,TRBJ2-7,CASSQAGPTSYEQYF,TGTGCCAGCAGCCAAGCGGGTCCCACCTCCTACGAGCAGTACTTC
.,TRBV19,TRBD2,TRBJ2-3,CASSIRGGQGTQYF,TGTGCCAGTAGTATTCGGGGGGGGCAGGGTACGCAGTATTTT
.,TRBV15,TRBD2,TRBJ2-3,CATSRDLAGTSTDTQYF,TGTGCCACCAGCAGGGACTTAGCGGGGACAAGCACAGATACGCAGTATTTT
.,TRBV4-1,.,TRBJ1-5,CASSSQGPNQPQHF,TGCGCCAGCAGCTCACAGGGCCCCAATCAGCCCCAGCATTTT
.,TRBV11-1,TRBD1,TRBJ2-5,CASSLAQQGAKETQYF,TGTGCCAGCAGCTTAGCCCAACAGGGGGCGAAAGAGACCCAGTACTTC
.,TRBV15,.,TRBJ2-3,CATSRVEGTQYF,TGTGCCACCAGCAGAGTCGAGGGTACGCAGTATTTT
.,TRBV5-5,.,TRBJ1-2,CASSLTGWSGYTF,TGTGCCAGCAGTTTGACAGGATGGTCCGGCTACACCTTC
.,TRBV3-1/TRBV3-2,.,TRBJ1-2,CASSQLQGLYGYTF,TGTGCCAGCAGCCAGTTACAGGGATTATATGGCTACACCTTC
.,TRBV27,TRBD1,TRBJ1-1,CASSWTGGANTEAFF,TGTGCCAGCAGTTGGACAGGGGGCGCGAACACTGAAGCTTTCTTT
.,TRBV10-3,.,TRBJ2-2,CATWRGTGELFF,TGTGCCACCTGGAGGGGCACCGGGGAGCTGTTTTTT
.,TRBV7-9,.,TRBJ2-3,CASSGGASTDTQYF,TGTGCCAGCAGCGGGGGGGCAAGCACAGATACGCAGTATTTT
.,TRBV2,.,TRBJ2-5,CASSEGLTTGQTKETQYF,TGTGCCAGCAGTGAAGGTTTGACTACCGGACAGACCAAAGAGACCCAGTACTTC
.,TRBV19,.,TRBJ1-5,CASSIYFNQPQHF,TGTGCCAGTAGTATCTACTTCAATCAGCCCCAGCATTTT
.,TRBV10-3,.,TRBJ1-5,CAAGEGNQPQHF,TGTGCCGCCGGGGAGGGCAATCAGCCCCAGCATTTT
.,TRBV6-5,TRBD1,TRBJ1-1,CASSRQGRNTEAFF,TGTGCCAGCAGTAGACAGGGGAGGAACACTGAAGCTTTCTTT
.,TRBV5-1,TRBD1,TRBJ1-2,CASSPQGAVYFNGYTF,TGCGCCAGCAGCCCACAGGGGGCGGTCTATTTTAATGGCTACACCTTC
once,TRBV24-1,TRBD1,TRBJ2-5,CATSEGSGTEQETQYF,TGTGCCACCAGTGAAGGGTCCGGGACAGAGCAAGAGACCCAGTACTTC
once,TRBV11-2,TRBD1,TRBJ2-1,CASSLTGVDNEQFF,TGTGCCAGCAGCTTGACAGGGGTGGACAATGAGCAGTTCTTC
.,TRBV2,TRBD1,TRBJ1-2,CASREDRGWDGYTF,TGTGCCAGCAGGGAGGACAGGGGGTGGGATGGCTACACCTTC
.,TRBV10-3,TRBD2,TRBJ2-2,CATQPGSGVGELFF,TGTGCCACCCAGCCAGGTAGCGGGGTCGGGGAGCTGTTTTTT
few,TRBV5-6,.,TRBJ1-2,CASIKRGSASSYTF,TGTGCCAGCATCAAAAGGGGGTCCGCCTCAAGCTACACCTTC
.,TRBV4-1,.,TRBJ1-4,CASSQEGGAGSEKLFF,TGCGCCAGCAGCCAAGAAGGGGGGGCAGGGAGTGAAAAACTGTTTTTT
.,TRBV5-6,.,TRBJ2-7,CASSPRPGNSYEQYF,TGTGCCAGCAGCCCCCGACCGGGTAATTCCTACGAGCAGTACTTC
.,TRBV11-3,TRBD2,TRBJ2-2,CASSLVAGEGTGELFF,TGTGCCAGCAGCTTAGTGGCCGGGGAGGGCACCGGGGAGCTGTTTTTT
.,TRBV7-2,TRBD2,TRBJ2-1,CASSLLAGVGNEQFF,TGTGCCAGCAGCTTACTAGCGGGGGTTGGTAATGAGCAGTTCTTC